Listed here are 10 T cell receptor beta chains from one sample, sequenced in a study of monozygotic twins with inflammatory bowel disease. TCRdb reanalyzed the 5' RACE reads and collapses them to one entry per CDR3 protein, without DNA. Its clone listing holds roughly 320,000 distinct CDR3 sequences. Sequences were obtained from blood. These receptors were obtained from a human donor with ulcerative colitis or Crohn's disease, or a healthy co-twin of an affected twin (not recorded which).

This chain links TRBV9 with TRBJ2-5; lacking DNA, the TRBD1 call made by TCRdb goes unchecked. The CDR3 runs to 14 residues. Germline CDR1 SGDLS, CDR2 YYNGEE. The CDR3 reads CASSVGGGTETQYF.

This CDR3 reads CASSLLYAGKYEQYF. This sequence joins TRBV5-6 and TRBJ2-7; TCRdb names TRBD2, which stays unverified in the absence of DNA. CDR1 and CDR2 (germline): SGHDT, YYEEEE. This CDR3 contains 15 residues.

This rearrangement joins TRBV15 to TRBJ2-7; TCRdb's D gene call, TRBD1, goes unchecked for lack of DNA. The CDR3 runs 15 residues. The germline gives CDR1 LNHNV, CDR2 YYDKDF (reference sequence). CDR3 sequence reads: CATSRTGTYSYEQYF.

This chain uses TRBV6-5 with TRBJ2-7. The CDR3 runs to 14 residues. From germline, CDR1 is MNHEY and CDR2 SVGAGI. CDR3 amino acids: CASSYSWQIYEQYF.

This chain joins TRBV4-3 and TRBJ2-1; TCRdb's D call, TRBD2, is unchecked because there is no DNA. Per the germline V gene, CDR1 is LGHNA and CDR2 is YSLEER. The length of the CDR3 is 14 residues. The chain's CDR3 is CASRGLADKGEQFF.

The chain is built from TRBV5-5 and TRBJ2-1. The germline CDR1 and CDR2 sequences are SGHKS and YYEKEE (reference sequence). The CDR3 is made up of 14 amino acids. The CDR3 loop reads CASSSTDTYNEQFF.

The chain employs TRBV12-3 or TRBV12-4 and TRBJ1-5. This CDR3 region has 13 residues. CDR3 residues: CASSLIRGQPQHF.

This sequence joins TRBV20-1 and TRBJ2-3; as DNA is missing, the TRBD1 call by TCRdb cannot be tested. From germline, CDR1 is DFQATT and CDR2 SNEGSKA (reference sequence). The CDR3 contains 16 residues. The CDR3 reads CSARYQDRGLVDTQYF.

The V gene is TRBV29-1, the J gene TRBJ1-1. CDR1 is SQVTM and CDR2 is ANQGSEA in the germline V gene. The CDR3 sequence is 15 residues long. The CDR3 sequence is CSVEITGSSRTEAFF.

V is TRBV7-3 and J is TRBJ2-1; TCRdb indicates TRBD1, and absent DNA this call remains unverified. The CDR3 sequence is 14 residues long. Per the germline V gene, CDR1 is SGHTA and CDR2 is FQGTGA. CDR3 sequence: CASSLRPRPDEQFF.